This is a list of T cell receptor beta chains from one sample in a study of follicular helper T cells after annual influenza vaccination. The data were produced by immunoSEQ multiplex PCR, yet TCRdb's version contains in-frame clones alone and is incomplete. The sample lists 5,500 to 7,000 clones, nearly 90% seen once, with 0.55% to 0.7% in the top ten. This material consisted of CXCR5+ CD38- circulating T follicular helper cells from blood, taken 7 days after influenza vaccination. The source of these receptors is an adult who received the influenza vaccine. The CDR3 runs from the conserved cysteine through the conserved F or W. The D gene is left open where the match is weak. Not all rows give a size; the values are once, few, many and, for expanded clones, a class.

cdr3_nt	cdr3_aa	clone_size	d_call	v_call	j_call
TGCGCCAGTCTAGTGGGGGCTAACTACAATGAGCAGTTCTTC	CASLVGANYNEQFF	-	-	TRBV5-1	TRBJ2-1
TGTGCCAGCAGATCCCCCCAGCACGAGCAGTACTTC	CASRSPQHEQYF	few	-	TRBV2	TRBJ2-7
TGTGCCAGCAGCGCCGGCGCCGGGTCGTGGGTGGGGGAGCTGTTTTTT	CASSAGAGSWVGELFF	-	-	TRBV9	TRBJ2-2
TGTGCCATCTTCCAAGGGGGCGCGGGCTATGGCTACACCTTC	CAIFQGGAGYGYTF	-	TRBD1	TRBV10-3	TRBJ1-2
TGTGCCAGCAGCAGACAGGGGAGAGCTTTCTTT	CASSRQGRAFF	once	TRBD1	TRBV28	TRBJ1-1
TGTGCCAGCAGCCCAACCTCGGGACTAGAGACCCAGTACTTC	CASSPTSGLETQYF	-	-	TRBV7-9	TRBJ2-5
TGTGCCAGCAGTCGAGGGGGGAACACCGGGGAGCTGTTTTTT	CASSRGGNTGELFF	-	-	TRBV27	TRBJ2-2
TGTGCCAGTAGTATTTCACCACAGGGAACTGGGAATGGCTACACCTTC	CASSISPQGTGNGYTF	-	-	TRBV19	TRBJ1-2
TGCGCCAGCAGCGCCCTGACTAGCACAGATACGCAGTATTTT	CASSALTSTDTQYF	once	-	TRBV5-1	TRBJ2-3
TGTGCCATCAGTGCACCGGGACTAGCCGAGATTGAGCAGTTCTTC	CAISAPGLAEIEQFF	-	TRBD2	TRBV10-3	TRBJ2-1
TGTGCCAGCAGAGAAGAGACTAACTCTGGAAACACCATATATTTT	CASREETNSGNTIYF	-	-	TRBV2	TRBJ1-3
TGTGCCAGCAGCTTGGACGGGACAGGGGGCTTATACGAGCAGTACTTC	CASSLDGTGGLYEQYF	-	TRBD1	TRBV4-2	TRBJ2-7
TGTGCCAGCAGCCCTATGGGGACAGAGCAGTTCTTC	CASSPMGTEQFF	-	-	TRBV7-9	TRBJ2-1
TGTGCCAGCAGTTCGGACAGGGCCACTGAAGCTTTCTTT	CASSSDRATEAFF	-	TRBD1	TRBV6-1	TRBJ1-1
TGTGCCAGCAGTTTCTTAGACAGGGACTATGGCTACACCTTC	CASSFLDRDYGYTF	-	TRBD1	TRBV28	TRBJ1-2
TGTGCCAGCGGTTTGAACAGGGCTGGAAACACCATATATTTT	CASGLNRAGNTIYF	-	-	TRBV6-8	TRBJ1-3